The 9 T cell receptor beta chains in this list originate from one sample, sequenced in a study of cytomegalovirus exposure and HLA in healthy donors. The PCR made use of 60 Vbeta and 13 Jbeta primers. Data came from immunoSEQ multiplex PCR; TCRdb stores just in-frame clones and leaves some out. The table includes 130,000 or so clones, just under 85% detected once. Material: PBMCs. The receptor source for this set is a woman aged 40 to 55 in good health and CMV-seronegative.

The rearrangement uses TRBV4-2 and TRBJ2-1; D may be TRBD2 (6 bases). Trimming pared 4 bases from V and 2 bases from J, leaving 12 bases between. Germline CDR1 reads LGHNA; CDR2 reads YNFKEQ. CDR3 length equals 15 residues. The CDR3 region has the DNA TGTGCCAGCAGCCTAAGGGACTCAACCTACAATGAGCAGTTCTTC. Protein: CASSLRDSTYNEQFF.

The chain couples TRBV6-5 to TRBJ2-7, with TRBD1 matching over 8 bases. Trimming cost V 4 bases and J 0 bases; bases outside gene matches: 2. CDR3 length: 14 amino acids. The germline gives CDR1 MNHEY, CDR2 SVGAGI. The CDR3 nucleotides read TGTGCCAGCAGTTTCGGACAGGGCTCCTACGAGCAGTACTTC. It translates to CASSFGQGSYEQYF.

This rearrangement joins TRBV5-1 to TRBJ2-3; D might be TRBD1 (5 bases). The CDR3 runs 15 residues. Germline-derived CDR1 and CDR2 are SGHRS and YFSETQ. The V end was cut by 0 bases, the J end by 4 bases, with 12 bases between. The CDR3 bases are TGCGCCAGCAGCTTGGCTCAGGGTGGGCCAGATACGCAGTATTTT. Translating gives CASSLAQGGPDTQYF.

V gene TRBV28 combines with J gene TRBJ1-2; D possibly corresponds to TRBD1 (5 bases). The V gene's germline CDR1 is MDHEN and CDR2 SYDVKM. Between the trimmed V and J ends, which lost 1 base and 4 bases, there was a span of 19 bases. The CDR3 runs to 17 residues. DNA for the CDR3: TGTGCCAGCAGTTTATTGGAGGGCAGGGAGGAATTCTATGGCTACACCTTC. Its protein is CASSLLEGREEFYGYTF.

The V gene is TRBV28, the J gene TRBJ1-5, with D tentatively TRBD1 (6 bases). CDR1 MDHEN and CDR2 SYDVKM come from the germline V gene. This CDR3 contains 15 residues. V was pared by 5 bases and J by 5 bases, with 16 bases between. The CDR3 sequence is CASSRPADSYQPQHF. CDR3 DNA: TGTGCCAGCAGTCGCCCAGCGGACAGCTATCAGCCCCAGCATTTT.

J is TRBJ2-3 and V is TRBV15; D perhaps matches TRBD2 (5 bases). V was cut by 1 base and J by 4 bases, with 9 bases left in between. Per germline, CDR1 LNHNV and CDR2 YYDKDF (reference sequence). The CDR3 contains 14 residues. CDR3 nucleotide sequence: TGTGCCACCAGCAGAGCGGGAATCGCAGATACGCAGTATTTT. This gives the protein CATSRAGIADTQYF.

This chain connects TRBV4-3 to TRBJ1-2; D not resolved. V lost 3 bases, J lost 1 base, and 9 bases lay in between. This CDR3 is 14 amino acids long. Germline CDR1 is LGHNA and CDR2 is YSLEER. The CDR3 sequence is CASSQWRINYGYTF. The CDR3 DNA is TGCGCCAGCAGCCAGTGGAGGATTAACTATGGCTACACCTTC.

This chain uses TRBV27 with TRBJ1-5; D not certain. The CDR3 is made up of 13 amino acids. Trimming cost V 6 bases and J 2 bases, with 8 bases left between them. Looked up from germline, CDR1 is MNHEY and CDR2 is SMNVEV (reference sequence). The DNA of the CDR3 is TGTGCCAGCAGGGGAGGTGGCAATCAGCCCCAGCATTTT. Translated: CASRGGGNQPQHF.

V gene TRBV4-3 combines with J gene TRBJ1-1; 7 bases map to TRBD1. The trim removed 0 bases at V and 5 bases at J, leaving 9 bases unmatched. Germline loops: CDR1 LGHNA, CDR2 YSLEER. The CDR3 has 16 amino acids. The CDR3 nucleotides read TGCGCCAGCAGCCAAGACCGGGACTCCAGGGGGACTGAAGCTTTCTTT. It is translated as CASSQDRDSRGTEAFF.